This T cell receptor beta chain was observed in a study of Ad26.COV2.S vaccination and SARS-CoV-2 variants. Notes on the study in general: Reported findings describe substantial breadth in spike-specific CD8+ and CD4+ T cell responses following vaccination. Vaccine recipients and placebo recipients showed similar non-spike TCR breadth.

TCRdb keeps only in-frame clones here, not all; method: immunoSEQ multiplex PCR. The sample carries around 86,000 clones, under 90% recorded once. In regard to this clone: What it recognizes is unknown.

V was shortened by 6 bases and J by 5 bases, with 10 bases between the two germline ends. The CDR3 runs to 12 residues. Germline V gene lookup returns CDR1 MNHEY and CDR2 SVGAGI. The chain uses TRBV6-5 and TRBJ1-2; D gene unclear. The specimen comprised peripheral blood, sampled after recovery from COVID-19. The source of this sequence is a human donor who had recovered from COVID-19. The CDR3 protein is CASSGDVYGYTF. CDR3 bases: TGTGCCAGCAGCGGCGACGTTTATGGCTACACCTTC.